What follows are 22 T cell receptor beta chains derived from one specimen sequenced in a study of T cells expressing NK-cell markers. TCRdb re-called the 5' RACE reads; one entry per CDR3 protein, DNA not given. This sample's clone table lists 440,000 or so distinct CDR3 sequences. The sequenced sample was blood T cells: a sorted CD56 or NKG2C T cell subset, CD4+ or CD8+ T cells, or bulk PBMC T cells (not recorded which). Receptor source: a woman aged 18-70 years in good health.

V usage is TRBV7-9 and J usage is TRBJ2-7. Looked up from germline, CDR1 is SEHNR and CDR2 is FQNEAQ (reference sequence). The CDR3 runs 14 residues. The CDR3 sequence: CASSLRGETSEQYF.

The CDR3 spells CASSQVANLGGTDTQYF. The chain employs TRBV4-1 and TRBJ2-3. From germline, CDR1 is MGHRA and CDR2 YSYEKL. The CDR3 is 17 amino acids.

This chain links TRBV19 with TRBJ2-1; the D call of TRBD1 rests on TCRdb alone, since no DNA is present to check it. This CDR3 is built from 19 residues. The V gene's germline CDR1 is LNHDA and CDR2 SQIVND (reference sequence). The CDR3 loop is CASRGLGMGGPTSYNEQFF. The whole variable domain, filled in from reference TRBV19 and TRBJ2-1, reads DGGITQSPKYLFRKEGQNVTLSCEQNLNHDAMYWYRQDPGQGLRLIYYSQIVNDFQKGDIAEGYSVSREKKESFPLTVTSAQKNPTAFYLCASRGLGMGGPTSYNEQFFGPGTRLTVL.

The chain employs TRBV25-1 and TRBJ2-6. This CDR3 comprises 15 residues. Germline V gives CDR1 MGHDK, CDR2 SYGVNS. This CDR3 reads CASRGTGSGANVLTF. The full variable domain, with the rest looked up from reference TRBV25-1 and TRBJ2-6, is EADIYQTPRYLVIGTGKKITLECSQTMGHDKMYWYQQDPGMELHLIHYSYGVNSTEKGDLSSESTVSRIRTEHFPLTLESARPSHTSQYLCASRGTGSGANVLTFGAGSRLTVL.

V is TRBV28 and J is TRBJ1-2; TCRdb names TRBD1, which stays unverified in the absence of DNA. In germline, CDR1 is MDHEN, CDR2 SYDVKM. The CDR3 has 16 residues. The CDR3 region is CASSFNTRGQGSGYTF.

J is TRBJ2-2 and V is TRBV29-1. Germline CDR1 reads SQVTM; CDR2 reads ANQGSEA. CDR3 length: 12 residues. The CDR3 region is CSARWNTGELFF.

This chain connects TRBV7-2 to TRBJ2-3. The CDR3 runs to 15 residues. Per germline, CDR1 SGHTA and CDR2 FQGNSA. The CDR3 reads CASSPEWSSTDTQYF.

The chain is built from TRBV15 and TRBJ1-5; the TCRdb D gene call, TRBD1, has no DNA to confirm it. CDR3 length: 17 amino acids. Germline V lookup: CDR1 LNHNV, CDR2 YYDKDF (reference sequence). Here the CDR3 reads CATSRVTGGVSNQPQHF.

The CDR3 here is CASSLSTRGNQPQHF. V usage is TRBV19 and J usage is TRBJ1-5; as DNA is missing, the TRBD1 call by TCRdb cannot be tested. Germline values: CDR1 LNHDA, CDR2 SQIVND (reference sequence). CDR3 size: 15 residues.

The chain uses TRBV10-3 and TRBJ2-2; TCRdb returns TRBD1, unconfirmable since there is no DNA. The germline gives CDR1 ENHRY, CDR2 SYGVKD. This CDR3 region has 14 residues. This chain's CDR3 is CAIRTPDGTGELFF.

The chain combines TRBV18 with TRBJ2-7. The CDR3 runs to 15 residues. The germline V gene encodes CDR1 KGHSH and CDR2 LQKENI. CDR3: CASSPGSGMPYEQYF.

V usage is TRBV7-2 and J usage is TRBJ2-5; the TCRdb D gene call, TRBD1, has no DNA to confirm it. The CDR3 extends over 17 amino acids. CDR1 is SGHTA, CDR2 FQGNSA, per germline. The CDR3 is CASSLASQGVFQETQYF.

The rearrangement uses TRBV6-5 and TRBJ2-6. This CDR3 region has 13 residues. CDR1 MNHEY and CDR2 SVGAGI come from the germline V gene. CDR3: CASSYAGANVLTF.

The chain uses TRBV6-5 and TRBJ1-5; the TCRdb D gene call, TRBD1, has no DNA to confirm it. This CDR3 contains 15 residues. CDR1 is MNHEY, CDR2 SVGAGI, per germline. The CDR3 reads CASSYSGTGRQPQHF.

This sequence joins TRBV20-1 and TRBJ1-1. From germline, CDR1 is DFQATT and CDR2 SNEGSKA (reference sequence). The CDR3 has 14 amino acids. CDR3 in amino acids: CSARERIWNTEAFF.

The chain couples TRBV5-1 to TRBJ2-2; no DNA is available, so the TRBD2 call from TCRdb remains unchecked. This CDR3 is built from 15 residues. CDR1 and CDR2 (germline): SGHRS, YFSETQ. The CDR3 loop is CASSLAAGNTGELFF.

The chain is built from TRBV19 and TRBJ2-6. The CDR3 is 15 residues long. Germline-derived CDR1 and CDR2 are LNHDA and SQIVND (reference sequence). This CDR3 is CASSIDGSGANVLTF.

This chain joins TRBV29-1 and TRBJ2-5; the TRBD1 assignment by TCRdb is unverifiable without DNA. Germline V gene sequence: CDR1 SQVTM, CDR2 ANQGSEA. The CDR3 is 16 residues long. CDR3 amino acids: CSVERVPRPTQETQYF.

The chain is built from TRBV20-1 and TRBJ2-1; TCRdb's D gene call, TRBD1, goes unchecked for lack of DNA. The CDR3 is made up of 18 amino acids. Germline CDR1 and CDR2: DFQATT and SNEGSKA (reference sequence). The chain's CDR3 is CSARPDRALAGAYNEQFF.

The chain employs TRBV7-2 and TRBJ2-3; TCRdb's D call of TRBD1 is untestable without DNA. From germline, CDR1 is SGHTA and CDR2 FQGNSA. CDR3 size: 14 residues. The CDR3 protein is CASSYRQVADTQYF.

The chain uses TRBV20-1 and TRBJ2-3; TCRdb outputs TRBD2, but without DNA this stays unchecked. Germline CDR1 and CDR2: DFQATT and SNEGSKA (reference sequence). This CDR3 spans 16 amino acids. CDR3 residues: CSARDWASGRQGTQYF.

The V and J genes are TRBV11-2 and TRBJ2-3; there is no DNA to check the TCRdb D call of TRBD2. The CDR3 totals 18 residues. CDR1 is SGHAT, CDR2 FQNNGV, per germline. The chain's CDR3 is CASSSGLAGGPGMDTQYF.